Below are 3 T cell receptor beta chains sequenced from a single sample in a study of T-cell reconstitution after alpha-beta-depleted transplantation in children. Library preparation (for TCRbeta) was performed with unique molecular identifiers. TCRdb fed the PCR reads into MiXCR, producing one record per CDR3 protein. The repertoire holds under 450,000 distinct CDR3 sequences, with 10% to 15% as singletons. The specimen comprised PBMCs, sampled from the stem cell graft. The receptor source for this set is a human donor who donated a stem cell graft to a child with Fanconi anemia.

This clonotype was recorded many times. The CDR3 protein is CSARDYRQDEAFF. The CDR3 region has the DNA TGCAGTGCTAGAGATTATCGACAGGATGAAGCTTTCTTT. The rearrangement uses TRBV20-1 and TRBJ1-1, with D perhaps matching TRBD1 (6 bases). This CDR3 has 13 amino acids. V gave up 0 bases and J gave up 7 bases, with 12 bases separating them. CDR1 and CDR2 from the germline V gene are DFQATT and SNEGSKA (reference sequence).

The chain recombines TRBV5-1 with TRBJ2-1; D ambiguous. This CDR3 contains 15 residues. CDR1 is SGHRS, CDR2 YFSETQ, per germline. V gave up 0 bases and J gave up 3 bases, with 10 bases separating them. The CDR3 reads CASSLDSLDYNEQFF. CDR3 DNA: TGCGCCAGCAGCTTGGACAGCCTAGACTACAATGAGCAGTTCTTC.

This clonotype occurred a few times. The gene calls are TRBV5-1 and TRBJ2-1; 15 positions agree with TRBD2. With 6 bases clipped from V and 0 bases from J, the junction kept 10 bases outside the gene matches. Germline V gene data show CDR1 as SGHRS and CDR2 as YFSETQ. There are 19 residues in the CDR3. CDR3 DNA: TGCGCCAGCACGGATCCAGGACTAGCGGGGGGGCCCTCCTACAATGAGCAGTTCTTC. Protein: CASTDPGLAGGPSYNEQFF.